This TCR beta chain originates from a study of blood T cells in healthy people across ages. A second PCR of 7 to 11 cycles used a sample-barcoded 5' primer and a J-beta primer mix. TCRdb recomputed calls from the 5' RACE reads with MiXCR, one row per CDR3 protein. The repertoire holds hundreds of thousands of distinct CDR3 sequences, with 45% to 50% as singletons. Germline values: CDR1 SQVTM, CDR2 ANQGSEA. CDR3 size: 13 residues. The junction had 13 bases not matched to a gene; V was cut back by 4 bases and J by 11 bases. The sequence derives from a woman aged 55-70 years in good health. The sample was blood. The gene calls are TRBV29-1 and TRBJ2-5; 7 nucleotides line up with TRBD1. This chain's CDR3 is CSVVGTASNEQYF. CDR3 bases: TGCAGCGTTGTCGGGACAGCCTCCAATGAGCAGTACTTC.